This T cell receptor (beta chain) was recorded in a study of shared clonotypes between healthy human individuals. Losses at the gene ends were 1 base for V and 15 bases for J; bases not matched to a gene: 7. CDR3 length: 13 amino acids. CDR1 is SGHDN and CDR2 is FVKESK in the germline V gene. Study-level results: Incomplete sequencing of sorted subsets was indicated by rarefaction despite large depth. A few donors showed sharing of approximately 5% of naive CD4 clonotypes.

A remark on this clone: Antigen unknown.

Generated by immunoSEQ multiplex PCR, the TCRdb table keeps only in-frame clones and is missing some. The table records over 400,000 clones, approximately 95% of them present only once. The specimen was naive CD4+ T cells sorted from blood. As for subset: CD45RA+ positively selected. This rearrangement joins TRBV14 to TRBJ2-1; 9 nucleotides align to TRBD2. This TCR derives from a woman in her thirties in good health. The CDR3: CASSQALAGRRFF. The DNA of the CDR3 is TGTGCCAGCAGCCAAGCGCTAGCGGGACGCCGGTTCTTC. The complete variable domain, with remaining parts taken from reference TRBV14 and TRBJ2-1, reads EAGVTQFPSHSVIEKGQTVTLRCDPISGHDNLYWYRRVMGKEIKFLLHFVKESKQDESGMPNNRFLAERTGGTYSTLKVQPAELEDSGVYFCASSQALAGRRFFGPGTRLTVL.